This T cell receptor (beta chain) is drawn from a study of blood T cell repertoires in COVID-19. Study-level background: PBMCs, B-cell-depleted T cells, or T cells were the source of the cDNA or gDNA that made up the material.

The study recruited people aged roughly 18 to 100 years across 20 to 30 US areas. The table came from immunoSEQ multiplex PCR; TCRdb's copy has only in-frame clones and leaves some out. Here the sample spans just over 300,000 clones, around 89% being singletons. CDR3 length equals 13 residues. Germline V gene lookup returns CDR1 MNHEY and CDR2 SMNVEV (reference sequence). The V end was cut by 5 bases, the J end by 4 bases, with 11 bases between. The J gene is TRBJ2-5, the V gene TRBV27; a possible D gene is TRBD1 (5 bases). The source of this sequence is a woman between 40 and 50 years old who had recovered from COVID-19. Source material: PBMCs or T cells enriched from blood (not recorded which). Here the CDR3 reads CASSVNRRETQYF. The CDR3 nucleotides read TGTGCCAGCAGTGTAAACAGGAGAGAGACCCAGTACTTC.